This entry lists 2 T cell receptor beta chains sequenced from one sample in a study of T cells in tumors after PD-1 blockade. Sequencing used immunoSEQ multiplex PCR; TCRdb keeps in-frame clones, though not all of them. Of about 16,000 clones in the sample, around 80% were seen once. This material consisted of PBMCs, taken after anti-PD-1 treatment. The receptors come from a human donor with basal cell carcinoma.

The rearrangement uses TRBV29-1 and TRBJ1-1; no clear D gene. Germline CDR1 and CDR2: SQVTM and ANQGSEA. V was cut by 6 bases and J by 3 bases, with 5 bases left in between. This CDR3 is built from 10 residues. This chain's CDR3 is CSVVYTEAFF. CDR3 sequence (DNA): TGCAGCGTGGTGTACACTGAAGCTTTCTTT. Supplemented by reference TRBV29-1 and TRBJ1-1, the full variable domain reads SAVISQKPSRDICQRGTSLTIQCQVDSQVTMMFWYRQQPGQSLTLIATANQGSEATYESGFVIDKFPISRPNLTFSTLTVSNMSPEDSSIYLCSVVYTEAFFGQGTRLTVV.

The CDR3 bases are TGTGCCAGCACCACGATGGGGCGCGCATCCGGGGAGCTGTTTTTT. Translated: CASTTMGRASGELFF. The rearrangement uses TRBV6-5 and TRBJ2-2, with D possibly being TRBD1 (5 bases). Per germline, CDR1 MNHEY and CDR2 SVGAGI. Trimming left V 7 bases short and J 6 bases short, with 18 bases between. The CDR3 contains 15 residues.